This TCR beta chain was sequenced during a study of human T cells and chemical hapten exposure. Study-level information: The sensitizer, 2% DPC, was used on around 2 cm by around 2 cm of upper inner arm skin. Study-wide results and caveats: Patch test score showed a positive correlation with PT1 expanded TCR counts. All donors were alopecia patients, so their immunity may differ from that of healthy people.

The time point: patch test 2, 6 weeks after DPC sensitization. Described treatment: therapeutic diphenylcyclopropenone sensitization with weekly scalp DPC. Prior to each patch test being applied, blood was drawn. TCRdb recomputed calls from the RACE reads with MiXCR, one row per CDR3 protein. Here the sample spans approximately 350,000 distinct CDR3 sequences, about 6% being singletons. Comment on this clonotype: Its target is unknown.

The CDR3 is made up of 15 amino acids. The V gene's germline CDR1 is SNHLY and CDR2 FYNNEI. Trimming removed 5 bases from V and 0 bases from J; junction bases left unmatched: 4. The rearrangement uses TRBV2 and TRBJ2-3, with 8 bases that match TRBD1. Sequencing was performed on whole blood, taken in connection with sensitization to the hapten diphenylcyclopropenone (DPC). The origin of this receptor is a woman in her late teens or twenties with alopecia areata. Some clones in this sample may be carry-over from other donors' samples. The CDR3 spells CASSKTGASTDTQYF. As DNA, the CDR3 is TGTGCCAGCAGTAAGACAGGGGCTAGCACAGATACGCAGTATTTT.